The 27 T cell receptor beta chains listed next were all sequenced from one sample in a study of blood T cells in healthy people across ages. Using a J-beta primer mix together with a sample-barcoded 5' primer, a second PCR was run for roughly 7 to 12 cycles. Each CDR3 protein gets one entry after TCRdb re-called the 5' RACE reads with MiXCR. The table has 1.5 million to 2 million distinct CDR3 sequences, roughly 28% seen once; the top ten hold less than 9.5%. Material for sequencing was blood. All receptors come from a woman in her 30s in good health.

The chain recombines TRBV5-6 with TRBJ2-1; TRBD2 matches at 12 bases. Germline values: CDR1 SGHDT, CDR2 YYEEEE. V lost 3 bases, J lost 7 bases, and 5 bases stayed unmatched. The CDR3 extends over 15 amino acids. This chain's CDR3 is CASSWLAGGRNEQFF. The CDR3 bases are TGTGCCAGCAGCTGGCTAGCGGGAGGGCGGAATGAGCAGTTCTTC. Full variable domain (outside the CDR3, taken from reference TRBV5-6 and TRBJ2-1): DAGVTQSPTHLIKTRGQQVTLRCSPKSGHDTVSWYQQALGQGPQFIFQYYEEEERQRGNFPDRFSGHQFPNYSSELNVNALLLGDSALYLCASSWLAGGRNEQFFGPGTRLTVL.

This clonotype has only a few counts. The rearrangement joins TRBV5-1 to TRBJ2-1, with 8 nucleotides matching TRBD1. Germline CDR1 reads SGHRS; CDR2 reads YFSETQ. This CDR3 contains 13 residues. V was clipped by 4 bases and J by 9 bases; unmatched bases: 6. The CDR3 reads CASSVGQVSEQFF. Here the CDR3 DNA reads TGCGCCAGCAGCGTGGGACAGGTTAGTGAGCAGTTCTTC.

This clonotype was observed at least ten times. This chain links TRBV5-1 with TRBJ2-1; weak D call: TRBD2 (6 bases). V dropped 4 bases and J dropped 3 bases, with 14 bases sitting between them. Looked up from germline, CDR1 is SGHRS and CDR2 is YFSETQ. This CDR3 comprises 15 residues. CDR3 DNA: TGCGCCAGCAGCCGATATCGGGACTTCTACAATGAGCAGTTCTTC. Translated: CASSRYRDFYNEQFF.

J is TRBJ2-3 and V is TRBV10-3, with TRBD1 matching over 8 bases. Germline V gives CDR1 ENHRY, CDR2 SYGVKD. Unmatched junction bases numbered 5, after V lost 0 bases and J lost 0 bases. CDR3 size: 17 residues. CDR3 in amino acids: CAISESLGQESTDTQYF. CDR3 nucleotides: TGTGCCATCAGTGAGTCTTTGGGACAGGAGAGCACAGATACGCAGTATTTT.

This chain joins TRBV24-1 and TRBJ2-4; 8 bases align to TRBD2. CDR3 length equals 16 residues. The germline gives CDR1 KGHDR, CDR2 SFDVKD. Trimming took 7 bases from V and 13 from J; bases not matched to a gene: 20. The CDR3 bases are TGTGCCACCAGCCCTTCGGGAGGGGCCACCTACAATGAGCAGTACTTC. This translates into CATSPSGGATYNEQYF.

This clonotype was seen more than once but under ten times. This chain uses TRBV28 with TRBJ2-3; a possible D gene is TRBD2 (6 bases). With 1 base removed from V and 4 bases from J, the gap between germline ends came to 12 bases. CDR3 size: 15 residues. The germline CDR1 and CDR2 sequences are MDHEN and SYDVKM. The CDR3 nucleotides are TGTGCCAGCAGTTTATCCCCGGCGGGGCCAGATACGCAGTATTTT. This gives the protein CASSLSPAGPDTQYF.

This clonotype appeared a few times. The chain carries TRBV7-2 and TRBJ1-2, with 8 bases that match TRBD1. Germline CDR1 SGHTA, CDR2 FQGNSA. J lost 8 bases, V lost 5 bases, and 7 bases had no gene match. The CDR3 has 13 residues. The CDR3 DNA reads TGTGCCAGCAGCCGCGACAGGGGCAACGGCTACACCTTC. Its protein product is CASSRDRGNGYTF.

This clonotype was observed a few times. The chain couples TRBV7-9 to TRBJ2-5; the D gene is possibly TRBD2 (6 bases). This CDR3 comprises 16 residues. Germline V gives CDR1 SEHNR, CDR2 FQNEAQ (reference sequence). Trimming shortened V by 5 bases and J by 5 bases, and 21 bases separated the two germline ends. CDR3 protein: CASSPAGPGKFETQYF. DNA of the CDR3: TGTGCCAGCAGCCCGGCGGGACCGGGAAAATTCGAGACCCAGTACTTC.

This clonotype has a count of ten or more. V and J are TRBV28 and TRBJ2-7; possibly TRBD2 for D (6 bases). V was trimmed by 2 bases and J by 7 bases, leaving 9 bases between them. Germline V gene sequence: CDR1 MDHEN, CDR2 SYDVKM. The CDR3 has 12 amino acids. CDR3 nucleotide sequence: TGTGCCAGCAGTTTAAGCAGCGGGGAGCAGTACTTC. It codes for CASSLSSGEQYF.

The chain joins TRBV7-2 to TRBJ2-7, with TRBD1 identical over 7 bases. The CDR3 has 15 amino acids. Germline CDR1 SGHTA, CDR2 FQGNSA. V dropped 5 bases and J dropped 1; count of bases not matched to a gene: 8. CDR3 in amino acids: CASSAAGTASYEQYF. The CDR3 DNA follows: TGTGCCAGCAGCGCCGCCGGGACAGCGTCCTACGAGCAGTACTTC. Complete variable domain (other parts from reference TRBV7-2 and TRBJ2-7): GAGVSQSPSNKVTEKGKDVELRCDPISGHTALYWYRQSLGQGLEFLIYFQGNSAPDKSGLPSDRFSAERTGGSVSTLTIQRTQQEDSAVYLCASSAAGTASYEQYFGPGTRLTVT.

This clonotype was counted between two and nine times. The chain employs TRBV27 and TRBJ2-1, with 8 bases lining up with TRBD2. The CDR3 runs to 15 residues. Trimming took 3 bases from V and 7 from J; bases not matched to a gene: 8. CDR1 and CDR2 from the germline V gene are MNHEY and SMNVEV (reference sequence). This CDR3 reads CASSFGTRAENEQFF. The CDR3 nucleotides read TGTGCCAGCAGTTTTGGGACTAGGGCAGAAAATGAGCAGTTCTTC.

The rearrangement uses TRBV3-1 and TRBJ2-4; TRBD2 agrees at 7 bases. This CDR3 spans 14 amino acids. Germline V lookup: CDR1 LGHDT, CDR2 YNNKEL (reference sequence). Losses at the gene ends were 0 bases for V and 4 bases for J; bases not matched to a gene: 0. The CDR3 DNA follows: TGTGCCAGCAGCCAAGACGGGAGGAAAAACATTCAGTACTTC. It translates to CASSQDGRKNIQYF.

In DNA form, the CDR3 reads TGTGCCGGCAACGACTCACTAGCGGGAGCCGAGCAGTACTTC. Translating gives CAGNDSLAGAEQYF. The chain is built from TRBV7-9 and TRBJ2-7; TRBD2 aligns across 11 bases. The CDR3 consists of 14 residues. The J segment lost 6 bases and the V segment lost 11 bases, leaving 12 bases of the junction unmatched. Looked up from germline, CDR1 is SEHNR and CDR2 is FQNEAQ (reference sequence).

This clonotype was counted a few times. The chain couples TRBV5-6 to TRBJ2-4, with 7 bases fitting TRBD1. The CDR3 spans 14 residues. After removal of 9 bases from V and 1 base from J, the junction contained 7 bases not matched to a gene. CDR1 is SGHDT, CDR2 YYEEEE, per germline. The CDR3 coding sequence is TGTGCCACCTCGGACAGGTCGGCCAAAAACATTCAGTACTTC. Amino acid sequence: CATSDRSAKNIQYF.

CDR3 nucleotide sequence: TGCAGTGCCTCAGCTGGAGCGGGAGTAATAGAGACCCAGTACTTC. Amino acids: CSASAGAGVIETQYF. The chain couples TRBV20-1 to TRBJ2-5; 8 bases are shared with TRBD2. Losses at the gene ends were 6 bases for V and 4 bases for J; bases not matched to a gene: 13. Germline V gene sequence: CDR1 DFQATT, CDR2 SNEGSKA (reference sequence). The CDR3 is 15 amino acids.

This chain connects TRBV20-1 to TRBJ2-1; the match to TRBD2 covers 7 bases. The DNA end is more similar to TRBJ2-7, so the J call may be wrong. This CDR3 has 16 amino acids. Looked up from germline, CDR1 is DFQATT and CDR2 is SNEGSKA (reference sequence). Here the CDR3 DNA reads TGCAGTGCTAGAGATTTTGGGAGGGCCGTCGACAATGAGCAGTACTTC. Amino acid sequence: CSARDFGRAVDNEQYF.

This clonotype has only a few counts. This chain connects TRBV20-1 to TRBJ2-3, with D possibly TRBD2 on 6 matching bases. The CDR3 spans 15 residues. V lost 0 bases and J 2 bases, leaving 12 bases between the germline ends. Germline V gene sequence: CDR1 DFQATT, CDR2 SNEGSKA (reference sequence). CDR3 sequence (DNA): TGCAGTGCTAGAGATCGCGGCGGGATCACAGATACGCAGTATTTT. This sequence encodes CSARDRGGITDTQYF.

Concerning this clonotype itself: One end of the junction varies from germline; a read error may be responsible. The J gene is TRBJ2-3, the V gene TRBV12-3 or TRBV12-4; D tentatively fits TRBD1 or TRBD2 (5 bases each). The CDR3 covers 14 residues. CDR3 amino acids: CASRRGVGADAQYF. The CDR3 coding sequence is TGTGCCAGCAGGAGGGGAGTTGGAGCAGATGCGCAGTATTTT.

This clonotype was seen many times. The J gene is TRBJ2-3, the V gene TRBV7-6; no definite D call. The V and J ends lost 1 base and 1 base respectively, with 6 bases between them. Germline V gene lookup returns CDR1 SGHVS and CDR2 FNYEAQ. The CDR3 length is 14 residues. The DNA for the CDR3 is TGTGCCAGCAGCTTAGAATTGGGCACAGATACGCAGTATTTT. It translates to CASSLELGTDTQYF.

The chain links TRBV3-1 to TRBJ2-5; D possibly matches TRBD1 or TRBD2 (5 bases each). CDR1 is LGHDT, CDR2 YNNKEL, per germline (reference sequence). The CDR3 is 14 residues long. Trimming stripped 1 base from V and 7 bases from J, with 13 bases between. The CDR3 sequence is CASSQAGTEATQYF. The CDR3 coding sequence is TGTGCCAGCAGCCAAGCGGGGACCGAAGCGACCCAGTACTTC.

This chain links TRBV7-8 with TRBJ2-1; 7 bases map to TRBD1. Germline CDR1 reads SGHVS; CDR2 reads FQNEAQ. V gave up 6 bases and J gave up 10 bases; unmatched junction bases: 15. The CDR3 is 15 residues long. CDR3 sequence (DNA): TGTGCCAGCAGTCCCCGGACAGGAAACGCTTACGAGCAGTTCTTC. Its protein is CASSPRTGNAYEQFF.

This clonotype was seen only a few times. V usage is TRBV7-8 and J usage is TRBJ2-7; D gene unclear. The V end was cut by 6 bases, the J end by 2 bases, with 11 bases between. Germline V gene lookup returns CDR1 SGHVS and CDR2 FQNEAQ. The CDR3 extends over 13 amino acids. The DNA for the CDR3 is TGTGCCAGCAGGTCGGACCCGACCTACGAGCAGTACTTC. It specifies CASRSDPTYEQYF. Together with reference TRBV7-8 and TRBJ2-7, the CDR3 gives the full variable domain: GAGVSQSPRYKVAKRGQDVALRCDPISGHVSLFWYQQALGQGPEFLTYFQNEAQLDKSGLPSDRFFAERPEGSVSTLKIQRTQQEDSAVYLCASRSDPTYEQYFGPGTRLTVT.

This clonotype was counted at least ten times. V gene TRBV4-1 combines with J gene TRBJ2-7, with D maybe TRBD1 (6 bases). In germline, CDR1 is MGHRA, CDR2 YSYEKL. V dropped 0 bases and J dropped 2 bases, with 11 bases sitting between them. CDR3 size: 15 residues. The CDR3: CASSQDRQGTYEQYF. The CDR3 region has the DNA TGCGCCAGCAGCCAAGATAGGCAGGGGACCTACGAGCAGTACTTC.

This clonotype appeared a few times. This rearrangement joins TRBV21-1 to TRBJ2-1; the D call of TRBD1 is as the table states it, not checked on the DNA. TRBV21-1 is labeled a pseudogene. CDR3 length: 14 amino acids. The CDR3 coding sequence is TGTGCCCCGAAGGAGGGGGAATCCTACAATGAGCAGTTCTTC. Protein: CAPKEGESYNEQFF.

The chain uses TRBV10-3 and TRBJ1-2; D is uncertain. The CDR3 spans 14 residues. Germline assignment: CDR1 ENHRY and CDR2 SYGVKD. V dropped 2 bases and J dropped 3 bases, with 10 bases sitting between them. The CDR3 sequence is CAISEPTSDYGYTF. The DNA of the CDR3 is TGTGCCATCAGTGAGCCCACGAGTGACTATGGCTACACCTTC.

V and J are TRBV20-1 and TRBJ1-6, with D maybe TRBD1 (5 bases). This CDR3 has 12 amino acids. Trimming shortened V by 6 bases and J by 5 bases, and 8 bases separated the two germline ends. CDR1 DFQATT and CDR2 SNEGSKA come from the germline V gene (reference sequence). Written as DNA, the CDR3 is TGCAGTGCCCAGGGTGATAATTCACCCCTCCACTTT. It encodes CSAQGDNSPLHF.

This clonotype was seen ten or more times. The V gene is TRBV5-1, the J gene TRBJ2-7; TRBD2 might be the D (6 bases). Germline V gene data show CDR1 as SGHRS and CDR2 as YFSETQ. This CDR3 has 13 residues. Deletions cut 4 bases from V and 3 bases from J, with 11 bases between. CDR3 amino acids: CASSPMGGYEQYF. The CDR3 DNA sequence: TGCGCCAGCAGCCCCATGGGGGGCTACGAGCAGTACTTC.